Each of the 25 T cell receptor beta chains below was sequenced from the same sample in a study of a mutant IDH1 vaccine in newly diagnosed glioma (dated by TCRdb to about 2021). The meaning of the sample's time point label: week 5, during vaccination. Every vaccine dose consisted of 300 ug of a 20-mer mutant IDH1 peptide in Montanide, administered subcutaneously together with topical imiquimod. Their antigen targets remain unknown. The receptor library was made with the immunoSEQ multiplex PCR assay. TCRdb limited this immuneACCESS table to in-frame rearrangements with V and J called. A share of clones is missing; checked studies link under half to unresolved V genes, and the rest is unexplained. The sample contains roughly 50,000 clones, around 82% of them found a single time. The biggest ten clones account for 3% to 3.5% of the sample. Sequences were derived from PBMCs, sampled from a glioma patient whose treatment included an IDH1 peptide vaccine. Source of these receptors: a woman aged 18-35 years with glioma. Some clones in this sample may be carry-over from other donors' samples.

The chain joins TRBV9 to TRBJ1-2; 10 bases are shared with TRBD1. Unmatched junction bases numbered 11, after V lost 3 bases and J lost 3 bases. The CDR3 is 17 residues long. Per germline, CDR1 SGDLS and CDR2 YYNGEE. CDR3 residues: CASSGTTGGASYYGYTF. CDR3 sequence (DNA): TGTGCCAGCAGCGGGACGACAGGGGGCGCGTCTTACTATGGCTACACCTTC.

The J gene is TRBJ2-5, the V gene TRBV5-4; perhaps TRBD1 as D (5 bases). The V gene lost 4 bases and the J gene lost 8 bases, with 18 bases spanning the gap. There are 14 residues in the CDR3. CDR1 is SGHNT and CDR2 is YYREEE in the germline V gene (reference sequence). Here the CDR3 DNA reads TGTGCCAGCAGCGCTGGTCCAGGGCAGTTTACCCAGTACTTC. Its protein product is CASSAGPGQFTQYF.

The chain couples TRBV19 to TRBJ1-2; TRBD1 matches at 7 bases. The CDR3 sequence is 14 residues long. Germline lookup yields CDR1 LNHDA and CDR2 SQIVND (reference sequence). V lost 1 base and J lost 6; bases outside the gene matches: 5. The CDR3 DNA is TGTGCCAGTAGTATAGCCAGGGGGGAGAATGGCTACACCTTC. The encoded protein is CASSIARGENGYTF.

The chain uses TRBV5-4 and TRBJ2-3, with D maybe TRBD2 (6 bases). The germline CDR1 and CDR2 sequences are SGHNT and YYREEE (reference sequence). V was shortened by 4 bases and J by 3 bases, with 12 bases between the two germline ends. The CDR3 spans 14 residues. Here the CDR3 reads CASSAGSTTDTQYF. As DNA, the CDR3 is TGTGCCAGCAGCGCCGGGAGCACAACAGATACGCAGTATTTT.

The chain joins TRBV7-2 to TRBJ2-7; D gene uncertain. This CDR3 region has 14 residues. Trimming stripped 4 bases from V and 5 bases from J, with 15 bases between. Germline CDR1 is SGHTA and CDR2 is FQGNSA. Written as DNA, the CDR3 is TGTGCCAGCAGCTGGAAAACGGTGGGGAACGAGCAGTACTTC. Its protein is CASSWKTVGNEQYF. Full variable domain (missing parts from reference TRBV7-2 and TRBJ2-7): GAGVSQSPSNKVTEKGKDVELRCDPISGHTALYWYRQSLGQGLEFLIYFQGNSAPDKSGLPSDRFSAERTGGSVSTLTIQRTQQEDSAVYLCASSWKTVGNEQYFGPGTRLTVT.

J is TRBJ2-7 and V is TRBV5-6; TRBD2 aligns across 7 bases. V lost 0 bases, J lost 6 bases, and 6 bases stayed unmatched. The CDR3 totals 14 residues. The germline gives CDR1 SGHDT, CDR2 YYEEEE. CDR3 DNA: TGTGCCAGCAGCTTGGGGGCTAGGGAGGGCGAGCAGTACTTC. It codes for CASSLGAREGEQYF.

The chain combines TRBV19 with TRBJ1-5, with D hard to call. Trimming took off 6 bases at V and 0 bases at J, with 6 bases between the two ends. Per germline, CDR1 LNHDA and CDR2 SQIVND (reference sequence). This CDR3 is built from 13 residues. The CDR3 protein is CASRTSSNQPQHF. The DNA of the CDR3 is TGTGCCAGTAGAACAAGTAGCAATCAGCCCCAGCATTTT. Together with reference TRBV19 and TRBJ1-5, the CDR3 gives the full variable domain: DGGITQSPKYLFRKEGQNVTLSCEQNLNHDAMYWYRQDPGQGLRLIYYSQIVNDFQKGDIAEGYSVSREKKESFPLTVTSAQKNPTAFYLCASRTSSNQPQHFGDGTRLSIL.

The chain joins TRBV4-2 to TRBJ1-1; D is undetermined. Germline V gene data show CDR1 as LGHNA and CDR2 as YNFKEQ. Trimming removed 3 bases from V and 6 bases from J, with 8 bases in between. This CDR3 region has 12 residues. CDR3 in amino acids: CASSQGGPEAFF. CDR3 DNA sequence: TGTGCCAGCAGCCAGGGAGGACCTGAAGCTTTCTTT.

The gene calls are TRBV25-1 and TRBJ2-1, with D unclear. V gave up 6 bases and J gave up 5 bases, with 5 bases separating them. From germline, CDR1 is MGHDK and CDR2 SYGVNS. This CDR3 comprises 11 residues. This chain's CDR3 is CASREHNEQFF. DNA for the CDR3: TGTGCCAGCAGGGAACACAATGAGCAGTTCTTC.

V gene TRBV5-1 combines with J gene TRBJ2-7, with 7 bases identical to TRBD2. CDR3 length equals 15 residues. Germline trimming cut 4 bases from V and 0 bases from J; bases unmatched to any gene: 7. Germline CDR1 SGHRS, CDR2 YFSETQ. Here the CDR3 reads CASSPQGGSSYEQYF. As DNA, the CDR3 is TGCGCCAGCAGCCCTCAGGGCGGGAGCTCCTACGAGCAGTACTTC.

The rearrangement uses TRBV11-2 and TRBJ2-1, with 11 bases fitting TRBD2. The CDR3 runs 15 residues. CDR1 is SGHAT and CDR2 is FQNNGV in the germline V gene. V trimming: 5 bases; J trimming: 4 bases; junction bases outside the gene matches: 4. In DNA, the CDR3 is TGTGCCAGCAGCATACGACTAGCGGGGTACAATGAGCAGTTCTTC. This sequence encodes CASSIRLAGYNEQFF.

The chain couples TRBV5-6 to TRBJ2-5, with 7 bases lining up with TRBD1. This CDR3 is built from 15 residues. Germline loops: CDR1 SGHDT, CDR2 YYEEEE. V trimming: 4 bases; J trimming: 2 bases; junction bases outside the gene matches: 8. The CDR3: CASSTPGQPQETQYF. CDR3 sequence (DNA): TGTGCCAGCAGCACCCCGGGACAGCCACAAGAGACCCAGTACTTC.

The chain joins TRBV19 to TRBJ1-3; perhaps TRBD1 as D (6 bases). Germline V gene lookup returns CDR1 LNHDA and CDR2 SQIVND (reference sequence). The CDR3 is 14 amino acids. V was shortened by 3 bases and J by 6 bases, with 12 bases between the two germline ends. CDR3 DNA sequence: TGTGCCAGTAGTATTTCAGGGGCTACAAACACCATATATTTT. This sequence encodes CASSISGATNTIYF.

This chain links TRBV5-5 with TRBJ1-1; 7 bases are shared with TRBD1. Germline V gene lookup returns CDR1 SGHKS and CDR2 YYEKEE (reference sequence). This CDR3 is 13 amino acids long. J gave up 6 bases and V 3 bases, and 5 bases lay outside the gene matches. CDR3 nucleotide sequence: TGTGCCAGCAGCTCGACAGGGCTCCCTGAAGCTTTCTTT. Translating gives CASSSTGLPEAFF.

The chain links TRBV5-1 to TRBJ2-7; D is perhaps TRBD1 (6 bases). CDR1 is SGHRS, CDR2 YFSETQ, per germline. V was trimmed by 4 bases and J by 2 bases, leaving 19 bases between them. The length of the CDR3 is 16 residues. The CDR3 bases are TGCGCCAGCAGCACAGGACCTACACAGGGTACCTACGAGCAGTACTTC. Translation gives CASSTGPTQGTYEQYF.

This sequence joins TRBV5-1 and TRBJ2-5; 10 positions agree with TRBD1. The trim removed 7 bases at V and 5 bases at J, leaving 20 bases unmatched. The V gene's germline CDR1 is SGHRS and CDR2 YFSETQ. The CDR3 runs to 18 residues. CDR3 nucleotide sequence: TGCGCCAGCCGAGCTCTTGGGTTAGGGACAGGGGTTTCGGAGACCCAGTACTTC. This codes for CASRALGLGTGVSETQYF.

V and J are TRBV4-2 and TRBJ1-5, with 7 bases lining up with TRBD1. Trimming removed 4 bases from V and 7 bases from J; junction bases left unmatched: 10. Germline CDR1 LGHNA, CDR2 YNFKEQ. The CDR3 consists of 15 residues. CDR3 loop: CASSLSEGAMQPQHF. DNA of the CDR3: TGTGCCAGCAGCCTATCGGAGGGGGCTATGCAGCCCCAGCATTTT.

J is TRBJ2-1 and V is TRBV5-1; TRBD1 matches 8 bases. The CDR3 covers 15 residues. After removal of 4 bases from V and 2 bases from J, the junction contained 5 bases not matched to a gene. The germline V gene has CDR1 SGHRS and CDR2 YFSETQ. This chain's CDR3 is CASSQGTGPYNEQFF. The CDR3 coding sequence is TGCGCCAGCAGCCAAGGGACAGGCCCCTACAATGAGCAGTTCTTC.

The genes are TRBV6-1 and TRBJ2-7; D perhaps matches TRBD2 (6 bases). The CDR3 contains 14 residues. Germline V gene lookup returns CDR1 MNHNS and CDR2 SASEGT. V was trimmed by 2 bases and J by 3 bases, leaving 11 bases between them. CDR3 protein: CASSEWIGGYEQYF. The CDR3, as DNA: TGTGCCAGCAGTGAATGGATCGGGGGCTACGAGCAGTACTTC.

This chain joins TRBV29-1 and TRBJ2-5, with 9 bases matching TRBD2. V lost 4 bases to trimming and J lost 6 bases; unmatched junction nucleotides: 9. This CDR3 has 14 amino acids. The germline V gene has CDR1 SQVTM and CDR2 ANQGSEA. This CDR3 reads CSVAAGTSPQTQYF. For the CDR3, the DNA is TGCAGCGTTGCAGCCGGGACTAGCCCCCAGACCCAGTACTTC.

The chain recombines TRBV19 with TRBJ1-4, with a weak D call TRBD1 (6 bases). From germline, CDR1 is LNHDA and CDR2 SQIVND (reference sequence). Trimming pared 3 bases from V and 8 bases from J, leaving 16 bases between. The CDR3 contains 15 residues. The CDR3 nucleotides are TGTGCCAGTAGTATGTCGGGCAGGGGATGGGAAAAACTGTTTTTT. It encodes CASSMSGRGWEKLFF.

The count of this clone is one. The rearrangement uses TRBV6-6 and TRBJ2-5, with D tentatively TRBD1 (6 bases). V lost 6 bases and J lost 1, with 12 bases in between. This CDR3 contains 14 residues. Germline V gene sequence: CDR1 MNHNY, CDR2 SVGAGI (reference sequence). CDR3 amino acids: CASRPDSLQETQYF. The CDR3 region has the DNA TGTGCCAGCAGACCGGACAGCCTCCAAGAGACCCAGTACTTC.

The J gene is TRBJ1-2, the V gene TRBV19; 7 nucleotides align to TRBD1. Trimming removed 7 bases from V and 0 bases from J; junction bases left unmatched: 11. The CDR3 spans 16 residues. CDR1 and CDR2 from the germline V gene are LNHDA and SQIVND (reference sequence). The CDR3 here is CASIRGDRASNYGYTF. CDR3 bases: TGTGCCAGTATTCGAGGCGACAGGGCCTCTAACTATGGCTACACCTTC.

This chain connects TRBV25-1 to TRBJ2-2, with D perhaps assigned TRBD1 or TRBD2 (5 bases each). The CDR3 loop spans 11 amino acids. V lost 8 bases and J 8 bases, leaving 9 bases between the germline ends. Germline V gene lookup returns CDR1 MGHDK and CDR2 SYGVNS. CDR3 in amino acids: CASRWGGELFF. In DNA, the CDR3 is TGTGCCAGCCGCTGGGGGGGGGAGCTGTTTTTT.

This clone showed up just a few times. The V and J genes are TRBV20-1 and TRBJ1-1, with D unclear. The CDR3 totals 10 residues. Looked up from germline, CDR1 is DFQATT and CDR2 is SNEGSKA (reference sequence). The ends were cut back, 6 bases at V and 3 bases at J, with 5 bases in the middle. The CDR3, as DNA: TGCAGTGCCAGCCACACTGAAGCTTTCTTT. It translates to CSASHTEAFF.